This entry lists 10 T cell receptor beta chains sequenced from one sample in a study of T cells after yellow fever vaccination. From the 5' RACE reads, TCRdb called clonotypes with MiXCR, one entry per CDR3 protein. Among approximately 550,000 distinct CDR3 sequences listed, 15% to 20% were seen once. The sequencing used PBMCs, collected 15 days after the yellow fever booster vaccination. Receptors were obtained from a man aged 25-45 years who received the YFV17D yellow fever vaccine.

This clonotype has more than one count but fewer than ten. The chain combines TRBV5-4 with TRBJ2-7; maybe TRBD1 (5 bases). V was pared by 1 base and J by 3 bases, with 14 bases between. Germline lookup yields CDR1 SGHNT and CDR2 YYREEE (reference sequence). This CDR3 is 15 amino acids long. In nucleotides, the CDR3 is TGTGCCAGCAGCTTGAACAAAGGGGCCGGCTACGAGCAGTACTTC. It specifies CASSLNKGAGYEQYF.

This chain links TRBV29-1 with TRBJ2-1, with D perhaps matching TRBD1 or TRBD2 (5 bases each). Trimming stripped 4 bases from V and 2 bases from J, with 12 bases between. The length of the CDR3 is 14 residues. Per germline, CDR1 SQVTM and CDR2 ANQGSEA. Here the CDR3 DNA reads TGCAGCGTTGGGTTAGGGGAGCCCTACAATGAGCAGTTCTTC. Protein: CSVGLGEPYNEQFF.

This clonotype was observed a single time. The chain recombines TRBV10-3 with TRBJ2-2; possible D gene TRBD2, 6 bases. The CDR3 has 13 residues. Trimming removed 8 bases at V and 0 bases at J, with 7 bases between. In germline, CDR1 is ENHRY, CDR2 SYGVKD. The CDR3 protein is CAIGLSNTGELFF. The CDR3 coding sequence is TGTGCCATCGGACTATCGAACACCGGGGAGCTGTTTTTT.

This clonotype appeared many times. V usage is TRBV14 and J usage is TRBJ2-1; D uncertain. This CDR3 contains 11 residues. CDR1 is SGHDN, CDR2 FVKESK, per germline. Trimming took off 0 bases at V and 9 bases at J, with 3 bases between the two ends. The CDR3 DNA is TGTGCCAGCAGCCAAGAGGGTGAGCAGTTCTTC. Its protein product is CASSQEGEQFF.

CDR3 nucleotides: TGTGCCAGCAGCTCTTCTGGGACTAGTGGGGCAGATACGCAGTATTTT. Protein: CASSSSGTSGADTQYF. The V and J genes are TRBV7-2 and TRBJ2-3; 8 bases align to TRBD2. Trimming took 4 bases from V and 4 from J; bases not matched to a gene: 10. Germline V CDR1 and CDR2: SGHTA, FQGNSA. The CDR3 runs to 16 residues.

The rearrangement links TRBV20-1 to TRBJ2-3, with 11 bases lining up with TRBD1. This CDR3 has 13 amino acids. Looked up from germline, CDR1 is DFQATT and CDR2 is SNEGSKA (reference sequence). V trimming: 5 bases; J trimming: 6 bases; junction bases outside the gene matches: 4. CDR3 sequence (DNA): TGCAGTGCTGGACAGGGGGCAACGGATACGCAGTATTTT. This codes for CSAGQGATDTQYF.

The chain uses TRBV5-1 and TRBJ2-1; 7 positions match TRBD1. The CDR3 loop spans 14 amino acids. Germline lookup yields CDR1 SGHRS and CDR2 YFSETQ. J was trimmed by 0 bases and V by 7 bases; bases with no gene match: 4. Here the CDR3 reads CASEAGGSYNEQFF. The CDR3 DNA reads TGCGCCAGCGAGGCAGGGGGCTCCTACAATGAGCAGTTCTTC.

Only a few counts were recorded for this clonotype. The V gene is TRBV5-1, the J gene TRBJ2-3; no clear D. Germline V CDR1 and CDR2: SGHRS, YFSETQ. The CDR3 runs 18 residues. The V gene lost 0 bases and the J gene lost 4 bases, with 21 bases spanning the gap. The chain's CDR3 is CASSLGLFDKNRADTQYF. Here the CDR3 DNA reads TGCGCCAGCAGCTTGGGGTTATTTGACAAAAACCGCGCAGATACGCAGTATTTT.

In its sample, this clonotype was seen a few times. This chain connects TRBV7-9 to TRBJ2-1, with D possibly matching TRBD2 (5 bases). This CDR3 region has 13 residues. Germline CDR1 and CDR2: SEHNR and FQNEAQ (reference sequence). Between the trimmed V and J ends, which lost 0 bases and 9 bases, there was a span of 9 bases. CDR3 in amino acids: CASSLARASEQFF. CDR3 in DNA: TGTGCCAGCAGCTTAGCGCGGGCTTCTGAGCAGTTCTTC.

The J gene is TRBJ2-7, the V gene TRBV20-1; no definite D call. There are 12 residues in the CDR3. In germline, CDR1 is DFQATT, CDR2 SNEGSKA (reference sequence). The V end was cut by 5 bases, the J end by 4 bases, with 12 bases between. Here the CDR3 reads CSAARSGYEQYF. The CDR3 bases are TGCAGTGCTGCCCGGTCCGGATACGAGCAGTACTTC.